Listed here is a single T cell receptor (beta chain). This record comes from a study of control samples from healthy donors and cancer patients. V lost 5 bases, J lost 4 bases, and 8 bases stayed unmatched. This CDR3 is 14 amino acids long. Germline values: CDR1 SGHDT, CDR2 YYEEEE. Sequenced by immunoSEQ multiplex PCR; TCRdb stores in-frame clones only, minus some. The sample lists 150,000 to 200,000 clones, around 90% seen once, with about 1.4% in the top ten. Specimen: blood. The chain combines TRBV5-6 with TRBJ2-5; TRBD1 agrees at 7 bases. This sequence originates from a woman between 50 and 59 years old in good health. The DNA for the CDR3 is TGTGCCAGCAGAGGAGACAGGGTGGGAGAGACCCAGTACTTC. It codes for CASRGDRVGETQYF.